The T cell receptor beta chain described here comes from a study of T cells in Graves' hyperthyroidism and ophthalmopathy. Ophthalmopathy patients showed a Clinical Activity Score of at least 3, NOSPECS grade of at least 4 and duration under 3 months. This clonotype was counted many times. TCR beta CDR3 regions were amplified from RNA transcripts. The HTBI primer set drove a first-round RT-PCR of the TCR CDR3. TCRdb analysed the multiplex PCR reads with MiXCR anew, one entry per CDR3 protein. The data contain around 610,000 distinct CDR3 sequences, approximately 15% of them singletons. The germline CDR1 and CDR2 sequences are MNHEY and SMNVEV (reference sequence). Trimming pared 5 bases from V and 3 bases from J, leaving 10 bases between. CDR3 size: 13 residues.

The chain employs TRBV27 and TRBJ2-5; D is undetermined. This receptor was obtained from a middle-aged woman with Graves' ophthalmopathy. What was sequenced was blood. The CDR3 region has the DNA TGTGCCAGCAGTCGAAGGGCAGAAGAGACCCAGTACTTC. Translated: CASSRRAEETQYF.